This entry concerns a single T cell receptor (beta chain). Its specific antigen is unknown. No much larger clone is present one base from it, and per-base qualities are unavailable. The library was generated by 5' RACE. The reads were generated on an Illumina HiSeq 2000. A universal primer binding site was introduced by template switching, and a unique molecular identifier was present in the final cDNA, enabling accurate counting of TCR cDNA molecules. Specific primers in the conserved constant-segment region were used to synthesize first-strand cDNA for the TCR alpha and beta chains. Each cDNA library was double barcoded, with a SMART-Mk sample barcode plus Illumina barcodes, to control for contamination. TruSeq adapter sequences and Illumina sample barcodes were added in two successive PCR steps. TCR alpha and beta cDNA libraries were sequenced on the Illumina HiSeq platform with custom primers. In the source study's methods: MiGEC processed the raw reads to extract unique molecular identifiers, while MiXCR was used to determine the CDR3 positions. Recombination models were inferred per individual with the repgenHMM and IGoR tools using an EM algorithm. Shared clonotypes were analyzed with the tcR package in R, and sharing was normalized by the product of cloneset sizes. To study raw recombination without the effects of thymic and clonal selection, out-of-frame nonproductive sequences were analyzed. The public sequencing data were trimmed at Q25 with fastp and processed into clonotypes with MiXCR by TCRdb, which kept only in-frame beta chains. Entries are consolidated by CDR3 protein sequence, retaining the most common genes and DNA. The V and J calls shown here were made by TCRdb, not taken from the authors' results. The sample includes more than 1.5 million distinct CDR3 sequences, with under 35% observed a single time. Under 0.35% of the sample belongs to the ten largest clones.

The data were obtained in a study of identical twins (dated by TCRdb to about 2016). As for the study more broadly: To test whether fetal clonotypes persist, this study deep-sequenced TCR alpha and beta repertoires from monozygotic twins, from unrelated adults of various ages, and from cord blood. To rule out contamination, replicate twin experiments were performed at different times with different library preparation protocols.

Every donor in the study was a healthy Caucasian. What the study reported, not specific to this receptor: The excess sharing between twins in beta out-of-frame sequences was weaker because fewer shared sequences reduced the signal-to-noise ratio. Compared with coincidental sharing between unrelated individuals, out-of-frame TCR alpha sequences shared between twins showed an excess of sequences with low generation probability. Out-of-frame TCR alpha sharing in monozygotic twins was systematically underestimated by recombination models, whereas sharing between unrelated individuals was in agreement with the recombination models. Because the same donors could not be followed over many years, the conclusions depended on cross-sectional statistical analysis. Zero-insertion analyses could be partly confounded by invariant T cells such as MAIT and iNKT, although diverse VJ usage argued against such confounding for most clonotypes. Abundant cord blood beta clonotypes had fewer insertions, young adult naive repertoires showed a similar but weaker trend, and memory repertoires showed no such trend.

CDR1 is given as SGHRS and CDR2 as YFSETQ, both from the germline V gene. The CDR3 starts with the cysteine, ends with the phenylalanine, and has 14 residues. Only the CDR3 DNA stays, 42 bases, in frame from base 1. V loses 0 bases of germline sequence and J loses 1 base, and the interval between the two ends is 7 bases. The TCR was taken from a newborn girl in good health. The sequenced sample was cord blood. The chain was built from TRBV5-1 and TRBJ1-1; confidence is insufficient to name the D gene. The DNA sequence is TGCGCCAGCAGCTTGGTGACCCCGAACACTGAAGCTTTCTTT. Its amino acids are CASSLVTPNTEAFF.